The text below deals with one TCR beta chain. The study counted Cohort 3 donors as recovered given two negative PCRs, clearance, or symptom resolution. This sample was taken from a study of blood T cell repertoires in COVID-19. Methods used by the authors: Using reference gene primer amplification, nucleated cell counts were estimated. Profiling relied on immunoSEQ multiplex PCR, and the TCRdb table lists in-frame clones only, not all of them. From that table come the V and J calls and clone size; the DNA was used to work out D and trimming. The sample yields approximately 200,000 clones, roughly 82% seen once. The CDR3 length is 13 residues. Germline CDR1 SGHKS, CDR2 YYEKEE (reference sequence). Deletions cut 0 bases from V and 12 bases from J, with 15 bases between.

The chain is built from TRBV5-5 and TRBJ1-1; the D gene is possibly TRBD1 (5 bases). The sequence was obtained from a man in his forties or fifties who had recovered from COVID-19. The sequenced sample consisted of PBMCs or T cells enriched from blood (not recorded which). CDR3 in amino acids: CASSLGSGTATFF. The DNA of the CDR3 is TGTGCCAGCAGCTTGGGGTCAGGGACTGCGACTTTCTTT.